Below, 14 T cell receptor beta chains from the same sample are listed, as sequenced in a study of blood T cell repertoires in COVID-19. Profiled with immunoSEQ multiplex PCR; TCRdb holds only in-frame clones, not every one. The sample lists approximately 74,000 clones; approximately 88% were seen once. The sample consisted of peripheral blood. The receptors here all came from a man older than 75 with active or convalescent COVID-19.

The CDR3 is CASSARGGWDTEAFF. DNA for the CDR3: TGTGCCAGTAGCGCGAGGGGGGGCTGGGACACTGAAGCTTTCTTT. The chain has TRBV19 and TRBJ1-1; the D gene is possibly TRBD1 (6 bases). V was shortened by 6 bases and J by 3 bases, with 17 bases between the two germline ends. Per the germline V gene, CDR1 is LNHDA and CDR2 is SQIVND (reference sequence). The CDR3 contains 15 residues. The full variable domain, with the rest looked up from reference TRBV19 and TRBJ1-1, is DGGITQSPKYLFRKEGQNVTLSCEQNLNHDAMYWYRQDPGQGLRLIYYSQIVNDFQKGDIAEGYSVSREKKESFPLTVTSAQKNPTAFYLCASSARGGWDTEAFFGQGTRLTVV.

The chain joins TRBV6-2 or TRBV6-3 to TRBJ2-1; no clear D. V shed 0 bases and J shed 6 bases, with 9 bases lying between them. This CDR3 comprises 14 residues. The germline V gene encodes CDR1 MNHEY and CDR2 SVGEGT. The CDR3 coding sequence is TGTGCCAGCAGTTACTCGCAGGTCGGCAATGAGCAGTTCTTC. It is translated as CASSYSQVGNEQFF.

By sample fraction, this clone is medium-sized (0.01 to 0.1%). This sequence joins TRBV28 and TRBJ2-7; a possible D gene is TRBD2 (6 bases). The length of the CDR3 is 13 residues. From germline, CDR1 is MDHEN and CDR2 SYDVKM. V lost 6 bases, J lost 5 bases, and 14 bases lay in between. Here the CDR3 DNA reads TGTGCCAGCAGACTGCCCGGGGGTAACGAGCAGTACTTC. Translated: CASRLPGGNEQYF.

The J gene is TRBJ2-5, the V gene TRBV5-4, with D hard to call. This CDR3 region has 15 residues. V dropped 4 bases and J dropped 7 bases, with 20 bases sitting between them. Germline CDR1 reads SGHNT; CDR2 reads YYREEE (reference sequence). CDR3 sequence reads: CASSGRVSKPGTQYF. CDR3 sequence (DNA): TGTGCCAGCAGCGGAAGAGTTTCCAAGCCAGGGACCCAGTACTTC.

The chain joins TRBV7-8 to TRBJ2-2, with D possibly being TRBD2 (5 bases). Germline V gene data show CDR1 as SGHVS and CDR2 as FQNEAQ. The CDR3 totals 15 residues. V was clipped by 0 bases and J by 2 bases, with 7 bases between them. CDR3 sequence: CASSLAGLNTGELFF. DNA for the CDR3: TGTGCCAGCAGCTTAGCCGGACTTAACACCGGGGAGCTGTTTTTT.

The gene calls are TRBV19 and TRBJ1-2, with D possibly matching TRBD1 (6 bases). The CDR3 covers 14 residues. The ends were cut back, 7 bases at V and 0 bases at J, with 12 bases in the middle. Germline CDR1 LNHDA, CDR2 SQIVND (reference sequence). In nucleotides, the CDR3 is TGTGCCAGTACCCTCAGGGGTCCTAACTATGGCTACACCTTC. Protein: CASTLRGPNYGYTF.

This chain joins TRBV10-3 and TRBJ1-4; TRBD1 aligns across 8 bases. The V and J ends lost 8 bases and 7 bases, in that order; junction bases with no gene match: 9. Looked up from germline, CDR1 is ENHRY and CDR2 is SYGVKD. This CDR3 comprises 14 residues. CDR3 in DNA: TGTGCCATCCGAGGGACAGGAGAGAGTGAAAAACTGTTTTTT. Amino acid sequence: CAIRGTGESEKLFF.

This clone showed up just once. The V and J genes are TRBV29-1 and TRBJ2-3; 7 nucleotides line up with TRBD2. V lost 6 bases, J lost 7 bases, and 13 bases stayed unmatched. From germline, CDR1 is SQVTM and CDR2 ANQGSEA. The CDR3 contains 14 residues. CDR3 sequence (DNA): TGCAGCGTCGCCAGGACTAGGGCTGAGAATACGCAGTATTTT. This codes for CSVARTRAENTQYF.

This clone has more than one count but fewer than ten. The V call is TRBV15, the J call TRBJ1-1; D is perhaps TRBD1 (6 bases). V was pared by 5 bases and J by 1 base, with 14 bases between. Germline CDR1 and CDR2: LNHNV and YYDKDF (reference sequence). The CDR3 extends over 15 amino acids. The CDR3 loop is CATSVHRAPNTEAFF. The DNA of the CDR3 is TGTGCCACCAGCGTACACAGGGCCCCGAACACTGAAGCTTTCTTT.

The chain uses TRBV28 and TRBJ2-3, with 9 bases that match TRBD2. CDR1 and CDR2 from the germline V gene are MDHEN and SYDVKM. With V trimmed by 6 bases and J by 4 bases, 11 bases remained unmatched. The CDR3 is made up of 16 amino acids. The CDR3 region is CASSQTSGYPSDTQYF. The CDR3 DNA reads TGTGCCAGCAGCCAGACTAGCGGATACCCATCAGATACGCAGTATTTT.

The V and J genes are TRBV7-9 and TRBJ2-2; D possibly corresponds to TRBD2 (5 bases). CDR1 and CDR2 (germline): SEHNR, FQNEAQ (reference sequence). Trimming left V 5 bases short and J 13 bases short, with 17 bases between. There are 13 residues in the CDR3. The CDR3 bases are TGTGCCAGCAGCCCAGGTCGGACTCCCGGGCTGTTTTTT. Protein sequence: CASSPGRTPGLFF.

The chain couples TRBV7-2 to TRBJ2-7, with TRBD2 identical over 8 bases. Germline loops: CDR1 SGHTA, CDR2 FQGNSA. The CDR3 contains 15 residues. V shed 5 bases, J shed 4 bases, and the junction held 10 bases outside the gene matches. CDR3 coding DNA: TGTGCCAGCAGCCGCGTGATGACGGGAGGGTACGAGCAGTACTTC. Protein sequence: CASSRVMTGGYEQYF.

The CDR3 region has the DNA TGCGCCAGCAGCTTGGTCGGGGGGGCGGCTGAAGCTTTCTTT. Encoded protein: CASSLVGGAAEAFF. The J gene is TRBJ1-1, the V gene TRBV5-1; D is perhaps TRBD1 (6 bases). The length of the CDR3 is 14 residues. The germline V gene has CDR1 SGHRS and CDR2 YFSETQ. V gave up 0 bases and J gave up 6 bases, with 12 bases separating them.

The chain combines TRBV30 with TRBJ1-5; possibly TRBD1 for D (6 bases). With 5 bases removed from V and 5 bases from J, the gap between germline ends came to 19 bases. CDR1 is GTSNPN, CDR2 SVGIG, per germline (reference sequence). This CDR3 comprises 15 residues. DNA for the CDR3: TGTGCCTGGGGCAAAGAGGGACATCCTGATCAGCCCCAGCATTTT. It translates to CAWGKEGHPDQPQHF. Variable domain in full (rest from reference TRBV30 and TRBJ1-5): SQTIHQWPATLVQPVGSPLSLECTVEGTSNPNLYWYRQAAGRGLQLLFYSVGIGQISSEVPQNLSASRPQDRQFILSSKKLLLSDSGFYLCAWGKEGHPDQPQHFGDGTRLSIL.